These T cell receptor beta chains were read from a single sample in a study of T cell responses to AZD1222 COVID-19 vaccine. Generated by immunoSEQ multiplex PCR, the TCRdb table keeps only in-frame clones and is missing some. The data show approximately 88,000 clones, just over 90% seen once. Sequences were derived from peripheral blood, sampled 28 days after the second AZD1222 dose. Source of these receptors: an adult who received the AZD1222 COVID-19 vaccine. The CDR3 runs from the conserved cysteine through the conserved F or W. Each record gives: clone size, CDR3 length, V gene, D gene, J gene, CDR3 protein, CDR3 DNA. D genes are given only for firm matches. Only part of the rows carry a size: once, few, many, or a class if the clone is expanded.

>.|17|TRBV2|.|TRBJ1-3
CASSAERVGSSGNTIYF
TGTGCCAGCAGCGCCGAACGGGTCGGAAGCTCTGGAAACACCATATATTTT
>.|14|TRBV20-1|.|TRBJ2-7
CSASLIPGLLEQYF
TGCAGTGCTAGTTTGATTCCGGGACTCCTCGAGCAGTACTTC
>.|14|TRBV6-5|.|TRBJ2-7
CASSYWQTMREQYF
TGTGCCAGCAGTTATTGGCAGACAATGAGGGAGCAGTACTTC
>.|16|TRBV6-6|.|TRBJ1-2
CASSSLFRDADYGYTF
TGTGCCAGCAGTTCCCTTTTTCGGGACGCCGACTATGGCTACACCTTC
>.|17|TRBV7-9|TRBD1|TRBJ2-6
CASSYTTGASGANVLTF
TGTGCCAGCAGTTATACGACAGGGGCGTCTGGGGCCAACGTCCTGACTTTC
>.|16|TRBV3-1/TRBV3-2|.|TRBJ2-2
CASSQVLSLNTGELFF
TGTGCCAGCAGCCAAGTCCTCTCACTGAACACCGGGGAGCTGTTTTTT
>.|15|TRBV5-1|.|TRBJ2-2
CASSLAGPDTGELFF
TGCGCCAGCAGCTTGGCCGGGCCGGACACCGGGGAGCTGTTTTTT
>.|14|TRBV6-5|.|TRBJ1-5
CASRSFIGNQPQHF
TGTGCCAGCAGGTCTTTTATTGGCAATCAGCCCCAGCATTTT
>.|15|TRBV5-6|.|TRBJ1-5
CASSLVWQSNQPQHF
TGTGCCAGCAGCTTGGTTTGGCAGAGCAATCAGCCCCAGCATTTT
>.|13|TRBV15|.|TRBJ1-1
CATLDRENTEAFF
TGTGCCACCTTGGACAGAGAGAACACTGAAGCTTTCTTT
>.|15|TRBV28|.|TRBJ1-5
CASTLTGNSNQPQHF
TGTGCCAGCACCCTAACAGGCAATAGCAATCAGCCCCAGCATTTT
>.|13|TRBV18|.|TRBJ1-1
CASSPLANTEAFF
TGTGCCAGCTCACCTTTGGCGAACACTGAAGCTTTCTTT
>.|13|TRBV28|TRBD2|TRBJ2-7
CASREGLAGEQYF
TGTGCCAGCAGGGAAGGACTAGCAGGGGAGCAGTACTTC
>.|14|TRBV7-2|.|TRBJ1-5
CASSLSRAVQPQHF
TGTGCCAGCAGCTTAAGCCGGGCGGTTCAGCCCCAGCATTTT
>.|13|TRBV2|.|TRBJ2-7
CATTRGPDYEQYF
TGTGCCACCACCAGGGGACCAGACTACGAGCAGTACTTC
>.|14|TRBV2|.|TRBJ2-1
CASSERVSYNEQFF
TGTGCCAGCAGTGAAAGGGTCAGCTACAATGAGCAGTTCTTC
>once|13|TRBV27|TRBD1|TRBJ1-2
CASRTTGHYGYTF
TGTGCCAGCAGGACGACAGGGCACTATGGCTACACCTTC
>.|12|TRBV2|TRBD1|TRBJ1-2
CASRPTGDGYTF
TGTGCCAGCAGACCGACAGGGGACGGCTACACCTTC
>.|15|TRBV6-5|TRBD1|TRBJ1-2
CASSTTGGASYGYTF
TGTGCCAGCAGTACGACAGGGGGCGCATCCTATGGCTACACCTTC
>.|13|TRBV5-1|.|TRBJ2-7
CASSFQLSYEQYF
TGCGCCAGCAGCTTTCAGTTGAGCTACGAGCAGTACTTC
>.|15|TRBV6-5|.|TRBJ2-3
CASSSGWGLTDTQYF
TGTGCCAGCAGTTCGGGGTGGGGCCTCACAGATACGCAGTATTTT
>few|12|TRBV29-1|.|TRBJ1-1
CSVEGKGTEAFF
TGCAGCGTTGAAGGGAAGGGGACTGAAGCTTTCTTT
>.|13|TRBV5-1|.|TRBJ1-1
CASRREGDTEAFF
TGCGCCAGCAGGAGGGAAGGGGACACTGAAGCTTTCTTT
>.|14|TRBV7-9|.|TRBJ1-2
CASSPGGGKIRYTF
TGTGCCAGCAGCCCTGGGGGAGGGAAAATTCGCTACACCTTC
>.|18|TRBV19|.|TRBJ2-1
CASTHLGGGALTYNEQFF
TGTGCCAGTACCCACTTAGGTGGGGGCGCATTAACGTACAATGAGCAGTTCTTC
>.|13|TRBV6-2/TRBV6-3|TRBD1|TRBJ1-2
CASSYLQGQGYTF
TGTGCCAGCAGTTACTTACAGGGACAGGGCTACACCTTC
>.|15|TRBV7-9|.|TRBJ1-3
CASSLWRGSGNTIYF
TGTGCCAGCAGCTTATGGCGGGGCTCTGGAAACACCATATATTTT
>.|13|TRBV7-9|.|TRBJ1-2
CASSEQANYGYTF
TGTGCCAGCAGCGAGCAGGCTAACTATGGCTACACCTTC
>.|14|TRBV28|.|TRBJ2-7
CASSLPDGTYEQYF
TGTGCCAGCAGCCTCCCCGATGGCACCTACGAGCAGTACTTC
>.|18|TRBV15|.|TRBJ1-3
CATSRDPHRANSGNTIYF
TGTGCCACCAGCAGAGATCCCCACAGGGCCAACTCTGGAAACACCATATATTTT
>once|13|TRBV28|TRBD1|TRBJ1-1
CASGKTGGTEAFF
TGTGCCAGCGGCAAAACAGGGGGCACTGAAGCTTTCTTT
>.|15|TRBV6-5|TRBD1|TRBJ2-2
CASSTRDRGAGELFF
TGTGCCAGCAGCACCAGGGACAGGGGGGCCGGGGAGCTGTTTTTT
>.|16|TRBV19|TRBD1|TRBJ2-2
CASSRRTGPNTGELFF
TGTGCCAGTAGTCGCAGGACAGGCCCGAACACCGGGGAGCTGTTTTTT
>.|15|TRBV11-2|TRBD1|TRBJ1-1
CASSSTGATNTEAFF
TGTGCCAGCAGCTCGACAGGGGCCACCAACACTGAAGCTTTCTTT
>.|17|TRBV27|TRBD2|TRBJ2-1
CASSRRTSGGGYNEQFF
TGTGCCAGCAGTCGGAGGACTAGCGGGGGGGGGTACAATGAGCAGTTCTTC
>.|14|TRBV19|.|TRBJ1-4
CASSITGTLEKLFF
TGTGCCAGTAGTATAACCGGGACATTGGAAAAACTGTTTTTT
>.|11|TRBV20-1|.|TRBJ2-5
CSAWRGETQYF
TGCAGTGCTTGGAGAGGAGAGACCCAGTACTTC
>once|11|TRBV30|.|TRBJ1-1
CAWSQETEAFF
TGTGCCTGGAGTCAGGAGACTGAAGCTTTCTTT
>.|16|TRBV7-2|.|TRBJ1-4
CASSPGYGDPGEKLFF
TGTGCCAGCAGCCCAGGCTACGGGGATCCCGGTGAAAAACTGTTTTTT
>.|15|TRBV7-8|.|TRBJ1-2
CASSTDGIKNYGYTF
TGTGCCAGCAGCACCGACGGAATAAAAAACTATGGCTACACCTTC
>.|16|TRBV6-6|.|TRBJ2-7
CASSPHRQARRYEQYF
TGTGCCAGCAGTCCCCACCGACAGGCCCGTAGGTACGAGCAGTACTTC
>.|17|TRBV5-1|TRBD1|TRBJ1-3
CASSLPGTGEVGNTIYF
TGCGCCAGCAGCCTTCCCGGGACAGGGGAGGTTGGAAACACCATATATTTT
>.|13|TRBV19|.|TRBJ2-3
CASSPQGADTQYF
TGTGCCAGTAGTCCACAGGGAGCAGATACGCAGTATTTT
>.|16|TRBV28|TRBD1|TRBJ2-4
CASSLGQMIAKNIQYF
TGTGCCAGCAGTTTGGGACAGATGATAGCCAAAAACATTCAGTACTTC
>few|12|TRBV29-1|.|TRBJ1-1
CSVVRSSTEAFF
TGCAGCGTTGTCAGAAGCTCCACTGAAGCTTTCTTT
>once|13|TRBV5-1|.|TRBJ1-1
CASSLMGGTEAFF
TGCGCCAGCAGCTTGATGGGAGGCACTGAAGCTTTCTTT
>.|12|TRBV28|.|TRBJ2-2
CASSLATGELFF
TGTGCCAGCAGTTTAGCTACCGGGGAGCTGTTTTTT
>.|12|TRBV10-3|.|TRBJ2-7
CATRDLPYEQYF
TGTGCCACCCGGGACTTACCCTACGAGCAGTACTTC
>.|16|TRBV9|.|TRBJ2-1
CASSASGRGDYNEQFF
TGTGCCAGCAGCGCCAGCGGGCGGGGAGACTACAATGAGCAGTTCTTC
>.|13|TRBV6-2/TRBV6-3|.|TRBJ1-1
CASSYYGGTEAFF
TGTGCCAGCAGTTACTATGGGGGCACTGAAGCTTTCTTT
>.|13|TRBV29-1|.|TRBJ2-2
CSVVGGTTGELFF
TGCAGCGTAGTAGGTGGAACGACCGGGGAGCTGTTTTTT
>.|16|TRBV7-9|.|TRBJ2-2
CASSPVGSWNTGELFF
TGTGCCAGCAGCCCCGTGGGGTCGTGGAACACCGGGGAGCTGTTTTTT
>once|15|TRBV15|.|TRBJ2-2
CATSRTAMGDGELFF
TGTGCCACCAGCAGAACAGCAATGGGGGACGGGGAGCTGTTTTTT
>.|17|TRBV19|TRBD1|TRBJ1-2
CASSSETGTEIGYGYTF
TGTGCCAGTAGTTCTGAGACCGGGACAGAAATCGGGTATGGCTACACCTTC
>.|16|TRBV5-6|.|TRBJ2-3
CASSLGPDPSTDTQYF
TGTGCCAGCAGCCTAGGGCCAGACCCTAGCACAGATACGCAGTATTTT
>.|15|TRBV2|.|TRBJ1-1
CASSGGGPKVAEAFF
TGTGCCAGCAGTGGGGGGGGCCCAAAAGTGGCTGAAGCTTTCTTT
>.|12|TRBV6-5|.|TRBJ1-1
CAMGRPNTEAFF
TGTGCCATGGGACGGCCGAACACTGAAGCTTTCTTT